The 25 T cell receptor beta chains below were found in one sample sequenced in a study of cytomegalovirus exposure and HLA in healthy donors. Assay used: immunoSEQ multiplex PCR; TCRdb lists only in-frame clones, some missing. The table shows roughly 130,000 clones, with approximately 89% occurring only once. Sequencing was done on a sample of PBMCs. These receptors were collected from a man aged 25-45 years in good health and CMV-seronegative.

The CDR3, as DNA: TGTGCCAGCAGTTTATTCTCAGGGAAAGAGACCCAGTACTTC. Translated: CASSLFSGKETQYF. The chain links TRBV27 to TRBJ2-5; tentatively, D is TRBD1 (5 bases). The germline CDR1 and CDR2 sequences are MNHEY and SMNVEV (reference sequence). Trimming removed 1 base from V and 3 bases from J, with 9 bases in between. This CDR3 contains 14 residues.

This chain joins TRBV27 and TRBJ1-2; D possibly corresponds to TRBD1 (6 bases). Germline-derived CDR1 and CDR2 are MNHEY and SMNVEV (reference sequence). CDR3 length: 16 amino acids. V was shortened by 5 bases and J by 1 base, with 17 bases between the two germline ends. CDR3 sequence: CASSNLQGTLNYGYTF. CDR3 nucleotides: TGTGCCAGCAGTAACCTTCAGGGGACACTTAACTATGGCTACACCTTC.

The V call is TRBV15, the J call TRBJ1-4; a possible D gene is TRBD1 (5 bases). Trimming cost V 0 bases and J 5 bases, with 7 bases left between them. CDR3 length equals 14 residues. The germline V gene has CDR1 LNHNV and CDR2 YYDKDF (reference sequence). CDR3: CATSRDRGNEKLFF. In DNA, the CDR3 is TGTGCCACCAGCAGAGATAGGGGCAATGAAAAACTGTTTTTT.

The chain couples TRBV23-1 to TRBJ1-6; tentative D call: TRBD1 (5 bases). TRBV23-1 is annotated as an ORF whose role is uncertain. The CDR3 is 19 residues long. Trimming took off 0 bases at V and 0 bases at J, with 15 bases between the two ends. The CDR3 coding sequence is TGCGCCAGCAGTCAATCGGCGGGACGACCCGGCTCCTATAATTCACCCCTCCACTTT. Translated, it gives CASSQSAGRPGSYNSPLHF.

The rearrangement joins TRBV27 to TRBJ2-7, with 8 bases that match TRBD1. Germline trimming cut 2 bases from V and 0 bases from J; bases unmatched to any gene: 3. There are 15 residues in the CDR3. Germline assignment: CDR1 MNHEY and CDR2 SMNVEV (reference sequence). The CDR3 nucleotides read TGTGCCAGCAGTTTAGGGGACAGGAGCTCCTACGAGCAGTACTTC. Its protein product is CASSLGDRSSYEQYF.

The CDR3 protein is CASSEDRFPSGEQFF. For the CDR3, the DNA is TGCGCCAGCAGTGAGGACAGGTTCCCTAGTGGGGAGCAGTTCTTC. The chain joins TRBV10-1 to TRBJ2-1, with D possibly TRBD1 on 6 matching bases. This CDR3 spans 15 amino acids. Looked up from germline, CDR1 is WNHNN and CDR2 is SYGVQD (reference sequence). The germline V and J ends were trimmed by 2 bases and 10 bases, with 18 bases remaining between them.

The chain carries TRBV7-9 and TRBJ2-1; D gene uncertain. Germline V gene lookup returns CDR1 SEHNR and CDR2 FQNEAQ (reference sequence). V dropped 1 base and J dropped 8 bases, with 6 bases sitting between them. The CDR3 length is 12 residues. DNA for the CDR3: TGTGCCAGCAGCTTAGTTCTCTATGAGCAGTTCTTC. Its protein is CASSLVLYEQFF.

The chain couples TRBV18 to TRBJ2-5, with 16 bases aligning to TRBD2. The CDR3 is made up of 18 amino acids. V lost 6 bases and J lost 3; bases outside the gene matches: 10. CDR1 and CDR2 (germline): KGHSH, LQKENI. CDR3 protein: CASSPGLAGGQPEETQYF. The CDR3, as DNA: TGTGCCAGCTCCCCGGGACTAGCGGGGGGGCAGCCAGAAGAGACCCAGTACTTC.

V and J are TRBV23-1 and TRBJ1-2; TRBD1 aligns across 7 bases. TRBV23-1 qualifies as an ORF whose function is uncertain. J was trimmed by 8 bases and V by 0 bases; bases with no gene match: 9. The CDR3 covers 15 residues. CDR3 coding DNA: TGCGCCAGCAGTCAATCCCGTGGACAGGTTAAGGGCTACACCTTC. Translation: CASSQSRGQVKGYTF.

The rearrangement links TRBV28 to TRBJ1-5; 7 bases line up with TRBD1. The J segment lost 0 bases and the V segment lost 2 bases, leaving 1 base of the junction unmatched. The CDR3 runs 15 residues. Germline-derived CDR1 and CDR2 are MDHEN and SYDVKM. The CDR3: CASSLRDSSNQPQHF. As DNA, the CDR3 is TGTGCCAGCAGTTTACGGGACAGTAGCAATCAGCCCCAGCATTTT.

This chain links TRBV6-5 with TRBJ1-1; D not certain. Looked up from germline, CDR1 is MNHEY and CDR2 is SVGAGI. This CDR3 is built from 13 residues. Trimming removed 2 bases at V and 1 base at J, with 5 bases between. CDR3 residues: CASSYGGNTEAFF. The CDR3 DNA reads TGTGCCAGCAGTTACGGAGGGAACACTGAAGCTTTCTTT.

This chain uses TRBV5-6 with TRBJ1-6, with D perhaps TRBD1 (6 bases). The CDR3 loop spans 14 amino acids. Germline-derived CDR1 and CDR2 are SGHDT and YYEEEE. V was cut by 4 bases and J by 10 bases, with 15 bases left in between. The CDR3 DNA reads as TGTGCCAGCAGCCCGCGGCAGGGGAACTCACCCCTCCACTTT. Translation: CASSPRQGNSPLHF.

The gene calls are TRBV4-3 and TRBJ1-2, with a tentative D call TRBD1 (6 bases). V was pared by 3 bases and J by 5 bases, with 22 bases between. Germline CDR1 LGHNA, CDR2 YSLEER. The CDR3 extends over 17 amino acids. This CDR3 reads CASSHVRRGGSHYGYTF. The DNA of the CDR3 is TGCGCCAGCAGCCATGTCCGGAGGGGGGGGAGTCATTATGGCTACACCTTC.

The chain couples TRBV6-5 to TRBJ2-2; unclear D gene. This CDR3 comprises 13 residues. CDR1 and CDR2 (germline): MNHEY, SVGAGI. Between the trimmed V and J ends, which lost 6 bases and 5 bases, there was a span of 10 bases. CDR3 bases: TGTGCCAGCAGGAATGACGGGACCGGGGAGCTGTTTTTT. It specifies CASRNDGTGELFF.

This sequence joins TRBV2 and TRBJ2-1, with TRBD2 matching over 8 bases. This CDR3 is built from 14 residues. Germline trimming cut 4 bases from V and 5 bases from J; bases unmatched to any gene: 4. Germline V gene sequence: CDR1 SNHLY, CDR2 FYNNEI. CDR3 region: CASSARRGDNEQFF. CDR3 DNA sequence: TGTGCCAGCAGTGCGAGGCGGGGGGACAATGAGCAGTTCTTC.

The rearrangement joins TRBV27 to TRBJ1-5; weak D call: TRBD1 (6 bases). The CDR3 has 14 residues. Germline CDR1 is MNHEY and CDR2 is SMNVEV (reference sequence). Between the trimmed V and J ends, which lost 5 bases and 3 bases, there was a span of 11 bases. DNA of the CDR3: TGTGCCAGCAGTCTACAGGGAGTCAATCAGCCCCAGCATTTT. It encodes CASSLQGVNQPQHF.

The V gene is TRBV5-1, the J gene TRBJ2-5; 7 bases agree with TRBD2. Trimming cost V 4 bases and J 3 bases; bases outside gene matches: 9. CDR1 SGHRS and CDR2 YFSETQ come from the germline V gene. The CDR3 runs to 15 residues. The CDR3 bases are TGCGCCAGCAGCGGCGGCGGACTAGGTGAAGAGACCCAGTACTTC. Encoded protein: CASSGGGLGEETQYF. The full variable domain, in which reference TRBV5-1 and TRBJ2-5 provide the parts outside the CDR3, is KAGVTQTPRYLIKTRGQQVTLSCSPISGHRSVSWYQQTPGQGLQFLFEYFSETQRNKGNFPGRFSGRQFSNSRSEMNVSTLELGDSALYLCASSGGGLGEETQYFGPGTRLLVL.

This CDR3 reads CASSPEPGTGYGYTF. CDR3 nucleotides: TGTGCCAGCAGCCCAGAACCCGGGACAGGGTATGGCTACACCTTC. V usage is TRBV7-2 and J usage is TRBJ1-2; 9 nucleotides match TRBD1. Per germline, CDR1 SGHTA and CDR2 FQGNSA. The ends lost 5 bases at V and 5 bases at J; junction bases unmatched: 9. This CDR3 is built from 15 residues. Together with reference TRBV7-2 and TRBJ1-2, the CDR3 gives the full variable domain: GAGVSQSPSNKVTEKGKDVELRCDPISGHTALYWYRQSLGQGLEFLIYFQGNSAPDKSGLPSDRFSAERTGGSVSTLTIQRTQQEDSAVYLCASSPEPGTGYGYTFGSGTRLTVV.

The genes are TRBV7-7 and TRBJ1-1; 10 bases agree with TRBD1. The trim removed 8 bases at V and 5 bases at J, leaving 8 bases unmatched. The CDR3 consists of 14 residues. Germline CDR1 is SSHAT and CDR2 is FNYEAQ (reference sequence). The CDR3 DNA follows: TGTGCCAGCCTATCACCGGGACAGGGGACTGAAGCTTTCTTT. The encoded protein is CASLSPGQGTEAFF.

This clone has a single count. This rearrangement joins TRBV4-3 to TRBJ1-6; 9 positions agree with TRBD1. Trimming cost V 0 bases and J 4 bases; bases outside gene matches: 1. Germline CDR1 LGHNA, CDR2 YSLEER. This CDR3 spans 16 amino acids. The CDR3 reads CASSQEGTGYNSPLHF. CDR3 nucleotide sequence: TGCGCCAGCAGCCAAGAAGGGACAGGGTATAATTCACCCCTCCACTTT.

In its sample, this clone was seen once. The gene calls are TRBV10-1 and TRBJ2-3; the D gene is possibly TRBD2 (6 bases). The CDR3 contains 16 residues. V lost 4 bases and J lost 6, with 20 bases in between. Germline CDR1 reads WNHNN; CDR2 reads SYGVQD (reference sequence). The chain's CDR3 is CASSGRGTQPGDTQYF. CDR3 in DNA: TGCGCCAGCAGTGGCCGCGGGACCCAGCCTGGGGATACGCAGTATTTT.

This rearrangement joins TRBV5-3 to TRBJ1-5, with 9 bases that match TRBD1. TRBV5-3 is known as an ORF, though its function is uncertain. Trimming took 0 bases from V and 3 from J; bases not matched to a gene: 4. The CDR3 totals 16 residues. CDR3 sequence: CARSLVQGADNQPQHF. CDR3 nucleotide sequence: TGTGCCAGAAGCTTGGTACAGGGGGCCGACAATCAGCCCCAGCATTTT.

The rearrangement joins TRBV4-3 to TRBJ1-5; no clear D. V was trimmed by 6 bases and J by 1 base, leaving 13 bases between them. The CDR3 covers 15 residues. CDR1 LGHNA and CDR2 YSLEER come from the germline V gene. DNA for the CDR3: TGCGCCAGCAGTCCTGGCCGCAGGAGCAATCAGCCCCAGCATTTT. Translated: CASSPGRRSNQPQHF.

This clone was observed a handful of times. The chain's CDR3 is CASAANYGYTF. The CDR3 DNA is TGTGCCAGCGCAGCTAACTATGGCTACACCTTC. The rearrangement uses TRBV2 and TRBJ1-2; D is ambiguous. CDR1 is SNHLY and CDR2 is FYNNEI in the germline V gene. V lost 8 bases to trimming and J lost 0 bases, with 4 bases between them. This CDR3 region has 11 residues.

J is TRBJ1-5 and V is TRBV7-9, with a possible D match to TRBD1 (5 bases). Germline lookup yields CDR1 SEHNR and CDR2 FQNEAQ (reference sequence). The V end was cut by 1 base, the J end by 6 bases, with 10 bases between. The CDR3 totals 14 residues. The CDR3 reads CASSLEGQGQPQHF. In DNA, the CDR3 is TGTGCCAGCAGCTTAGAGGGCCAGGGTCAGCCCCAGCATTTT.